The text below deals with one T cell receptor beta chain. One junction end disagrees with the germline gene, perhaps due to a read error. The data stem from a study of CD4 T cells in relation to SARS-CoV-2 and coronaviruses. The germline CDR1 and CDR2 sequences are SSHAT and FNYEAQ (reference sequence). This CDR3 is built from 15 residues. The repertoire was sequenced with immunoSEQ multiplex PCR; TCRdb's copy has only in-frame clones and lacks some. In the table there are 35,000 to 45,000 clones, roughly 88% of which are singletons. This rearrangement joins TRBV7-7 to TRBJ2-3; D is tentatively TRBD1 or TRBD2 (6 bases each). Sequencing input: memory CD4+ T cells from PBMCs. This clonotype was obtained from an adult with COVID-19. The chain's CDR3 is CASSPEGGRTDTQYF. CDR3 DNA sequence: TGTGCTAGCAGCCCAGAGGGGGGCCGAACAGATACGCAGTATTTT.